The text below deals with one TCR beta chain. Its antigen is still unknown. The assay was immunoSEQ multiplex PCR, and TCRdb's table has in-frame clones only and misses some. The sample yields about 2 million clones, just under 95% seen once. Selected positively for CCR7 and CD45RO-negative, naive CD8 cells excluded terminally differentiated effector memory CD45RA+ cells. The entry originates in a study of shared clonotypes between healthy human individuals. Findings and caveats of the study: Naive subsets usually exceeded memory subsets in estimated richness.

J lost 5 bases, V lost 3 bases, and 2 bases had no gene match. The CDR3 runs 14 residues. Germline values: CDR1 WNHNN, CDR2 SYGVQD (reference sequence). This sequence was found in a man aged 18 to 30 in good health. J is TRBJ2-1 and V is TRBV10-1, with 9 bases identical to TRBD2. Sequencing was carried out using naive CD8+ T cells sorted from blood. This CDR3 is CASSELAGDNEQFF. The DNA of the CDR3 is TGCGCCAGCAGTGAATTAGCGGGAGACAATGAGCAGTTCTTC.